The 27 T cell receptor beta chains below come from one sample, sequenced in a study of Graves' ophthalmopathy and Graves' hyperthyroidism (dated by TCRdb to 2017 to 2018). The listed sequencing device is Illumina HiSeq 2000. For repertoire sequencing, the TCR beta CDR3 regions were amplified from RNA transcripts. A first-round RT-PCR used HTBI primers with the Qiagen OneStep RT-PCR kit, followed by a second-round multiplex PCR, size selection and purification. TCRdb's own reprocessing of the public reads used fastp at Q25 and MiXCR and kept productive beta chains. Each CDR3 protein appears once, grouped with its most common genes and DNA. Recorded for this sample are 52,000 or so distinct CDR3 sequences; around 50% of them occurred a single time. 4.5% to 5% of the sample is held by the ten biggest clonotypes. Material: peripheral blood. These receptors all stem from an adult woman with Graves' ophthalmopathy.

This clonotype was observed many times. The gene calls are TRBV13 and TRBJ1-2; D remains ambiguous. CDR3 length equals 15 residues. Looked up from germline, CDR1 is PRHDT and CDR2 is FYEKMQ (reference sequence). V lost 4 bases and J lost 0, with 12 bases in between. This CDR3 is CASSSGLGANYGYTF. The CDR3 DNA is TGTGCCAGCAGCTCCGGTTTAGGAGCTAACTATGGCTACACCTTC. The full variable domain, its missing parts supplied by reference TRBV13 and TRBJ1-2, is AAGVIQSPRHLIKEKRETATLKCYPIPRHDTVYWYQQGPGQDPQFLISFYEKMQSDKGSIPDRFSAQQFSDYHSELNMSSLELGDSALYFCASSSGLGANYGYTFGSGTRLTVV.

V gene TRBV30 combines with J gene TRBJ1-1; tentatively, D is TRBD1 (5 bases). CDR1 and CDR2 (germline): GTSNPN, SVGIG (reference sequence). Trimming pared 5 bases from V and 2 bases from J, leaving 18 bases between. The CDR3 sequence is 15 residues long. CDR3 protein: CAWLAPGRKNTEAFF. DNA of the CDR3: TGTGCCTGGCTCGCCCCGGGACGGAAAAACACTGAAGCTTTCTTT. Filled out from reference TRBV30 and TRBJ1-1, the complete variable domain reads SQTIHQWPATLVQPVGSPLSLECTVEGTSNPNLYWYRQAAGRGLQLLFYSVGIGQISSEVPQNLSASRPQDRQFILSSKKLLLSDSGFYLCAWLAPGRKNTEAFFGQGTRLTVV.

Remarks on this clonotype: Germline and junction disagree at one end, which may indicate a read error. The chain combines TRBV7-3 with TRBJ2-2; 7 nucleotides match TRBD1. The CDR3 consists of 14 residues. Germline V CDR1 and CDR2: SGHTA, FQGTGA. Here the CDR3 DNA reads TGCGCCAGCAGCCAACAGGGGAACACCGGGGAGCTGTCTTTT. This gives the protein CASSQQGNTGELSF.

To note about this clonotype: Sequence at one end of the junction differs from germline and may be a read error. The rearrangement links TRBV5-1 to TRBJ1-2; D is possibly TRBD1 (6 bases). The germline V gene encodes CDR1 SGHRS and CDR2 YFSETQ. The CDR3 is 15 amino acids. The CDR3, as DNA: TGCGCCAGCAGCTTGGAGCTAGGGGGGCACTATGGCTTCACCTTC. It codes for CASSLELGGHYGFTF.

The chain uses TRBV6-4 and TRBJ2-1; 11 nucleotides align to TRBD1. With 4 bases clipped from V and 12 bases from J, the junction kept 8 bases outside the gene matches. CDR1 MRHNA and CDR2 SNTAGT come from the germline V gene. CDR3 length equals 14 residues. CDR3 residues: CASSGTGGADTQFF. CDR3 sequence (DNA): TGTGCCAGCAGTGGGACAGGGGGCGCAGATACGCAGTTCTTC.

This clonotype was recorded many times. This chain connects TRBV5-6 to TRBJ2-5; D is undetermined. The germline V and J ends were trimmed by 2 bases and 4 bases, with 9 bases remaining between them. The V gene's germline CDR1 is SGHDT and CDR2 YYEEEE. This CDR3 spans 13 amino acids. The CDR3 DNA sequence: TGTGCCAGCAGCTTAACAATCTCAGAGACCCAGTACTTC. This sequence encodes CASSLTISETQYF.

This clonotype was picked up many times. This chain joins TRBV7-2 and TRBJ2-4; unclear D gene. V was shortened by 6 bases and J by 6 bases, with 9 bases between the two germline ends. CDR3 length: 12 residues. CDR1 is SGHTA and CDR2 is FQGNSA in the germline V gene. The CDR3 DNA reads TGTGCCAGCAGTGAGCTATCAAACATTCAGTACTTC. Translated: CASSELSNIQYF.

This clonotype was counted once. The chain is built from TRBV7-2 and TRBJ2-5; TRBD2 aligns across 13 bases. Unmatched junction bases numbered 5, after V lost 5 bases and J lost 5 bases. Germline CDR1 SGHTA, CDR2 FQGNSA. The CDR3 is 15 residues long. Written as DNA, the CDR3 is TGTGCCAGCAGCAACCCGGGACTAGCGGGGGAGACCCAGTACTTC. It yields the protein CASSNPGLAGETQYF.

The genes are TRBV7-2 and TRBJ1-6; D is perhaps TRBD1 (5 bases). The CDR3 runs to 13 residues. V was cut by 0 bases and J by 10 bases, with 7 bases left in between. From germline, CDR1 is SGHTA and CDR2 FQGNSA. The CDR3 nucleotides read TGTGCCAGCAGCTTAGCGGGGGAGTCACCCCTCCACTTT. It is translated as CASSLAGESPLHF.

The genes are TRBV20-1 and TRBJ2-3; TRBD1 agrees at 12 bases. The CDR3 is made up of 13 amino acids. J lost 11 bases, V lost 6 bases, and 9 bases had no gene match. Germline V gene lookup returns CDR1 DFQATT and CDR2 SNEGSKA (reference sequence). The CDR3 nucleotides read TGCAGTGCCGTGGGACAGGGGGCAAATGAGCAGTATTTT. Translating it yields CSAVGQGANEQYF.

The CDR3 region is CASSEGWKLFF. CDR3 nucleotides: TGTGCCAGCAGTGAGGGTTGGAAACTGTTTTTT. V gene TRBV2 combines with J gene TRBJ1-4; D remains unclear. In germline, CDR1 is SNHLY, CDR2 FYNNEI. V lost 3 bases, J lost 11 bases, and 7 bases lay in between. The CDR3 spans 11 residues.

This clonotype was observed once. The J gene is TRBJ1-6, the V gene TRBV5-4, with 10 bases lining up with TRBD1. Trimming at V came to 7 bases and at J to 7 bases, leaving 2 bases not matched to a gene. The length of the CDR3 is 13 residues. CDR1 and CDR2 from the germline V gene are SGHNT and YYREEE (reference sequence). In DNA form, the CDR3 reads TGTGCCAGCCCGGGACAGGGGAATTCACCCCTCCACTTT. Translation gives CASPGQGNSPLHF.

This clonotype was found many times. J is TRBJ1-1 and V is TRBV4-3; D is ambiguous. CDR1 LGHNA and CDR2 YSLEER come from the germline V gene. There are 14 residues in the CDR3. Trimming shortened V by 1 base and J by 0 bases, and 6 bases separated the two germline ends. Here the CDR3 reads CASSQGQLNTEAFF. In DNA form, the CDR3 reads TGCGCCAGCAGCCAAGGGCAGCTGAACACTGAAGCTTTCTTT.

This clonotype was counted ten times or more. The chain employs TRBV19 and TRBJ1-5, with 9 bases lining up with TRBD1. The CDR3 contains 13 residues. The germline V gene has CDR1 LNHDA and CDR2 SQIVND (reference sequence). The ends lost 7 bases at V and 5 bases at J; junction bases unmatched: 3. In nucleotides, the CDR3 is TGTGCCAGTAAGGACAGGGGTCATCAGCCCCAGCATTTT. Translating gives CASKDRGHQPQHF.

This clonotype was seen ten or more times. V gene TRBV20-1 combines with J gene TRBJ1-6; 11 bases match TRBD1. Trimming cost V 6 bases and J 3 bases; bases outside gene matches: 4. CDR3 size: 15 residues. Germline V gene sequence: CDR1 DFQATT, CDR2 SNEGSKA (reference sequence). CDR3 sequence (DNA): TGCAGTGCCACAGGGACAGGGGGCTATAATTCACCCCTCCACTTT. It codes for CSATGTGGYNSPLHF.

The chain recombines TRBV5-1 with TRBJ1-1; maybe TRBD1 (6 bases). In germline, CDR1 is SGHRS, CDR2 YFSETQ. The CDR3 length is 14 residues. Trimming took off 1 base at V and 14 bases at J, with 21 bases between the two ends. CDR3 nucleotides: TGCGCCAGCAGCTTGAGGGGGGGGAACACTGAAACCTTCTTT. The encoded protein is CASSLRGGNTETFF. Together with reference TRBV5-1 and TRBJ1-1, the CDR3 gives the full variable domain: KAGVTQTPRYLIKTRGQQVTLSCSPISGHRSVSWYQQTPGQGLQFLFEYFSETQRNKGNFPGRFSGRQFSNSRSEMNVSTLELGDSALYLCASSLRGGNTETFFGQGTRLTVV.

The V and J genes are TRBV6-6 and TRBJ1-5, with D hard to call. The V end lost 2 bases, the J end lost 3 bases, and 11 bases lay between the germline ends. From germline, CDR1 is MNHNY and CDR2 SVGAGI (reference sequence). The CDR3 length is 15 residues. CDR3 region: CASSYTTAINQPQHF. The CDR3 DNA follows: TGTGCCAGCAGTTACACCACAGCGATCAATCAGCCCCAGCATTTT.

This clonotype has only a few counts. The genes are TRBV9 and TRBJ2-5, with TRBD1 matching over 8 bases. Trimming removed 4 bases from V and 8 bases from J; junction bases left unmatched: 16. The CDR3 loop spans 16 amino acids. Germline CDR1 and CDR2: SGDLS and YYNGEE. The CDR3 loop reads CASSYSVTRGQDTQYF. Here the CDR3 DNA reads TGTGCCAGCAGCTACTCCGTCACCAGGGGGCAGGATACCCAGTACTTC.

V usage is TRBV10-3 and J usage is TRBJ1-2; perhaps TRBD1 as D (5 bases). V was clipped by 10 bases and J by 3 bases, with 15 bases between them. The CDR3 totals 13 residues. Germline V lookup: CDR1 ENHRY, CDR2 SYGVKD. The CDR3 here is CASSPGAYYGYTF. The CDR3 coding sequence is TGTGCCAGCAGCCCCGGGGCGTACTATGGCTACACCTTC.

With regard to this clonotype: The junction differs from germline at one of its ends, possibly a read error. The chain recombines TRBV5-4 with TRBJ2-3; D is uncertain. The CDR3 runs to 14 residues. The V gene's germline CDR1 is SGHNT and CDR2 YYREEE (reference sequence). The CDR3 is CASSKPTVADTRYF. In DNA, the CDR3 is TGTGCCAGCAGTAAGCCAACTGTCGCGGATACGCGGTATTTT.

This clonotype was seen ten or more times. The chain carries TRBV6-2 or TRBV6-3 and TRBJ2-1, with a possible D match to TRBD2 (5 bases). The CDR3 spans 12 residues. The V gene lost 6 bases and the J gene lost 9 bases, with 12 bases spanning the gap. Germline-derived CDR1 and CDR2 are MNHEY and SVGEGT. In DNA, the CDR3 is TGTGCCAGCAGCCCTACCGGGATTGAGCAGTTCTTC. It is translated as CASSPTGIEQFF.

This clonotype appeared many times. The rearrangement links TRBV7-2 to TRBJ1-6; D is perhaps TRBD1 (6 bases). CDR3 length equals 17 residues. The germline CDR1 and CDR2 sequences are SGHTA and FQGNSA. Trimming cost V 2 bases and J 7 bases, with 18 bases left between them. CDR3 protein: CASSLSPGVKVNSPLHF. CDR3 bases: TGTGCCAGCAGCTTATCCCCAGGGGTGAAGGTAAATTCACCCCTCCACTTT.

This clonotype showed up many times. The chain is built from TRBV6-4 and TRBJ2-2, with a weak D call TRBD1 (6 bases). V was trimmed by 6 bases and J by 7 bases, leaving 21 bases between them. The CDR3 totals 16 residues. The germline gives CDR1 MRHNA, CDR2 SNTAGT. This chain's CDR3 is CASSDEAARGFGELFF. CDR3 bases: TGTGCCAGCAGCGACGAGGCGGCTAGGGGGTTCGGGGAGCTGTTTTTT.

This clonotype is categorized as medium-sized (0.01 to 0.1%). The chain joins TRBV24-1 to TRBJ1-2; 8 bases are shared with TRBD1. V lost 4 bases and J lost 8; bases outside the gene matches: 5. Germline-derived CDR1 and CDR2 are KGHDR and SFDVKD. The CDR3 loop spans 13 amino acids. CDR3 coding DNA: TGTGCCACCAGTGAGTCGACAGGGGAAGGCTACACCTTC. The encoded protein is CATSESTGEGYTF.

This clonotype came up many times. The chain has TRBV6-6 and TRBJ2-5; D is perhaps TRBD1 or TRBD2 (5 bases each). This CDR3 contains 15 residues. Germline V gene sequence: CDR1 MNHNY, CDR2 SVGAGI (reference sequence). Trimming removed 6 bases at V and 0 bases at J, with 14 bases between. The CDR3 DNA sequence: TGTGCCAGCAGCCCCGGGACGGCGTACCAAGAGACCCAGTACTTC. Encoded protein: CASSPGTAYQETQYF.

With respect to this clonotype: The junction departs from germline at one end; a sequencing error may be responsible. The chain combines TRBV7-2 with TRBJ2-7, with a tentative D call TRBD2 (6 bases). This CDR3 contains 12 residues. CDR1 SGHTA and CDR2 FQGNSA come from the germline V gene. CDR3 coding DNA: TGTGCCAGCACCGTACTGGGCGGGGAGCTGTACTTC. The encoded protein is CASTVLGGELYF.

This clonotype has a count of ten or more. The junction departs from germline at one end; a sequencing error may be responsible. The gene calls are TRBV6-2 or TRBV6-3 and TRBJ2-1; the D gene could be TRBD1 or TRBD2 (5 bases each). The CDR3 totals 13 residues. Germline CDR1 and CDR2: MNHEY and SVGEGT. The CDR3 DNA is TGTGCCAGCAGTTATGGGACCTATAATGAGCAGTTCTTC. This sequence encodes CASSYGTYNEQFF.